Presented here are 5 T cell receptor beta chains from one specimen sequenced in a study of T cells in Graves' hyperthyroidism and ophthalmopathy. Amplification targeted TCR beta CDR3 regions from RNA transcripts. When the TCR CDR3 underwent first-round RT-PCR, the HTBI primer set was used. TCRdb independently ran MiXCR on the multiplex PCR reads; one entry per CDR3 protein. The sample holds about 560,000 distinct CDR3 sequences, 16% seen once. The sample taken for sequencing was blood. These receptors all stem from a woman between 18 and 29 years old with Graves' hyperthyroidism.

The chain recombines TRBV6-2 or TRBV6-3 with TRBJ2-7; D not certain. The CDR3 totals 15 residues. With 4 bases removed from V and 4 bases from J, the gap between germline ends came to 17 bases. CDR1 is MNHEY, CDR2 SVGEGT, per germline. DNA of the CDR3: TGTGCCAGCAGTTCACCATCGAGGACCGGGTACGAGCAGTACTTC. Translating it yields CASSSPSRTGYEQYF.

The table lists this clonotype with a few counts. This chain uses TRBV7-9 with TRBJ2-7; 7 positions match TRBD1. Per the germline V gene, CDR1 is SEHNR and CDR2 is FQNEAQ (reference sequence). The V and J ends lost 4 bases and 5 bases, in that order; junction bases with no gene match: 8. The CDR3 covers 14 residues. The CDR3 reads CASSSAGGRNEQYF. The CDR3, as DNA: TGTGCCAGCAGCTCGGCAGGGGGAAGAAACGAGCAGTACTTC.

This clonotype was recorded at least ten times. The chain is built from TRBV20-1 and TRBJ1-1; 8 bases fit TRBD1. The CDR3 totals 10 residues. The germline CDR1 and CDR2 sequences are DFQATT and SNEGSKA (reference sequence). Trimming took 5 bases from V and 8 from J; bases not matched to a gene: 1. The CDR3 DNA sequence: TGCAGTGCTGGGGACAGGGAAGCTTTCTTT. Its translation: CSAGDREAFF.

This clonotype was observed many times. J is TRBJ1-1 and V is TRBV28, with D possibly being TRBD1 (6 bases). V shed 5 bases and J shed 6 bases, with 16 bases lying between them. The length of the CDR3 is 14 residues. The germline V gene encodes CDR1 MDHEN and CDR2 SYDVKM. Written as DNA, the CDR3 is TGTGCCAGCAGTCTCTCAGGGGTCGGGGCTGAAGCTTTCTTT. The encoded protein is CASSLSGVGAEAFF. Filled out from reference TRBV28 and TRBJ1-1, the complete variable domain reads DVKVTQSSRYLVKRTGEKVFLECVQDMDHENMFWYRQDPGLGLRLIYFSYDVKMKEKGDIPEGYSVSREKKERFSLILESASTNQTSMYLCASSLSGVGAEAFFGQGTRLTVV.

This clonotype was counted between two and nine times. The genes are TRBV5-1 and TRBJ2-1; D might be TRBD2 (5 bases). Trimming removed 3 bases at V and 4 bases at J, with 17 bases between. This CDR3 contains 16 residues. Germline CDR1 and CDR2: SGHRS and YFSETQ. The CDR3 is CASSSGTSVAYNEQFF. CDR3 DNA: TGCGCCAGCAGCTCCGGAACTAGTGTTGCTTACAATGAGCAGTTCTTC.